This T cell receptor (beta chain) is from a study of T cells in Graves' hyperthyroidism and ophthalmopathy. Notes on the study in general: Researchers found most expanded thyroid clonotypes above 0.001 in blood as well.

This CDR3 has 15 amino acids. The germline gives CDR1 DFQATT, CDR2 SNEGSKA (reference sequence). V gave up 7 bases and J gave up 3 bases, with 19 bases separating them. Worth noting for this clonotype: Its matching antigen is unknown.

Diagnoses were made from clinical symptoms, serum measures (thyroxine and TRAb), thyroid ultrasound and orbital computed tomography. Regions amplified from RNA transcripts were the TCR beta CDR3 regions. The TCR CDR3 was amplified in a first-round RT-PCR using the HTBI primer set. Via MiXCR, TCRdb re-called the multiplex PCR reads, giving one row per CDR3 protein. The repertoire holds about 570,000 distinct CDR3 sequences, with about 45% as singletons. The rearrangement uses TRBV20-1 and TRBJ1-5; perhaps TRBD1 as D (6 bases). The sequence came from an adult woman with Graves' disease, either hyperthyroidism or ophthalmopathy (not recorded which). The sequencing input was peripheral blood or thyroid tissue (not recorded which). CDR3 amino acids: CSVIRGRRNNQPQHF. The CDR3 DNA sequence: TGCAGTGTGATCCGGGGGCGCCGTAACAATCAGCCCCAGCATTTT.